A single sample gave rise to the 20 T cell receptor beta chains below, sequenced in a study of blood T cell repertoires in COVID-19. Sequencing was performed with immunoSEQ multiplex PCR; in TCRdb, only in-frame clones are kept and a portion is missing. The repertoire consists of tens of thousands of clones, with approximately 87% occurring once and the leading ten covering approximately 2.5%. Sequencing input: peripheral blood. These receptors were obtained from a human donor in a cohort sampled during active COVID-19.

This rearrangement joins TRBV5-8 to TRBJ1-6, with TRBD1 matching 7 bases. Germline values: CDR1 SGHTS, CDR2 YDEGEE. Trimming removed 0 bases from V and 7 bases from J; junction bases left unmatched: 7. The CDR3 totals 16 residues. The chain's CDR3 is CASSLVQGVGNSPLHF. The CDR3 nucleotides are TGTGCCAGCAGCTTGGTGCAGGGGGTTGGGAATTCACCCCTCCACTTT.

This CDR3 reads CASSPPRGGYNEQFF. CDR3 coding DNA: TGTGCCAGCAGCCCCCCCCGGGGGGGGTACAATGAGCAGTTCTTC. The chain employs TRBV5-6 and TRBJ2-1, with 8 bases that match TRBD2. J gave up 4 bases and V 4 bases, and 7 bases lay outside the gene matches. The germline V gene encodes CDR1 SGHDT and CDR2 YYEEEE. The CDR3 extends over 15 amino acids. The full variable domain, completed using reference TRBV5-6 and TRBJ2-1, is DAGVTQSPTHLIKTRGQQVTLRCSPKSGHDTVSWYQQALGQGPQFIFQYYEEEERQRGNFPDRFSGHQFPNYSSELNVNALLLGDSALYLCASSPPRGGYNEQFFGPGTRLTVL.

The rearrangement links TRBV2 to TRBJ2-1; 12 nucleotides line up with TRBD2. Germline V CDR1 and CDR2: SNHLY, FYNNEI. Unmatched junction bases numbered 6, after V lost 6 bases and J lost 6 bases. There are 15 residues in the CDR3. The CDR3 nucleotides are TGTGCCAGCAGGCCACTAGCGGGAGGAGGCAATGAGCAGTTCTTC. As protein: CASRPLAGGGNEQFF.

The chain combines TRBV15 with TRBJ2-2, with 8 bases matching TRBD1. Trimming took 5 bases from V and 5 from J; bases not matched to a gene: 7. The CDR3 length is 15 residues. Germline-derived CDR1 and CDR2 are LNHNV and YYDKDF (reference sequence). The CDR3 region is CATSRRQGRTGELFF. Here the CDR3 DNA reads TGTGCCACCAGCCGTCGACAGGGGAGGACCGGGGAGCTGTTTTTT. Using reference TRBV15 and TRBJ2-2 for the parts outside the CDR3, the full variable domain is DAMVIQNPRYQVTQFGKPVTLSCSQTLNHNVMYWYQQKSSQAPKLLFHYYDKDFNNEADTPDNFQSRRPNTSFCFLDIRSPGLGDTAMYLCATSRRQGRTGELFFGEGSRLTVL.

The chain carries TRBV7-9 and TRBJ2-7; the match to TRBD2 covers 11 bases. The germline V gene encodes CDR1 SEHNR and CDR2 FQNEAQ (reference sequence). V was clipped by 1 base and J by 8 bases; unmatched bases: 7. The CDR3 has 15 residues. CDR3 in amino acids: CASSLGLAGGSQQYF. For the CDR3, the DNA is TGTGCCAGCAGCTTAGGGCTAGCGGGAGGTTCCCAGCAGTACTTC.

This clone was observed once. At one boundary the junction diverges from the germline segment, which might be a read error. The CDR3 DNA follows: TGCGCCAGCAGCTTGGGAGGCGCGACGGGTGGGTTTCTTTCTTACGCGCAGTACTTC. Translated: CASSLGGATGGFLSYAQYF. This chain connects TRBV5-1 to TRBJ2-7, with unresolved D. The CDR3 consists of 19 residues. From germline, CDR1 is SGHRS and CDR2 YFSETQ. Based on the CDR3 plus reference TRBV5-1 and TRBJ2-7, the full variable domain is KAGVTQTPRYLIKTRGQQVTLSCSPISGHRSVSWYQQTPGQGLQFLFEYFSETQRNKGNFPGRFSGRQFSNSRSEMNVSTLELGDSALYLCASSLGGATGGFLSYAQYFGPGTRLTVT.

The chain has TRBV7-9 and TRBJ2-5, with 10 bases that match TRBD1. From germline, CDR1 is SEHNR and CDR2 FQNEAQ (reference sequence). J lost 5 bases, V lost 4 bases, and 10 bases had no gene match. The CDR3 is 16 amino acids. CDR3 protein: CASSSPQTGGWETQYF. The CDR3, as DNA: TGTGCCAGCAGCTCCCCCCAGACAGGGGGCTGGGAGACCCAGTACTTC.

The gene calls are TRBV4-1 and TRBJ1-2; D might be TRBD1 (5 bases). This CDR3 contains 16 residues. Trimming stripped 0 bases from V and 8 bases from J, with 19 bases between. CDR1 is MGHRA, CDR2 YSYEKL, per germline. CDR3 bases: TGCGCCAGCAGCCAAGATGGTGGGGCGTCCGCCAGGGGCTACACCTTC. Amino acids: CASSQDGGASARGYTF.

The chain employs TRBV9 and TRBJ2-1, with TRBD2 identical over 8 bases. The V gene's germline CDR1 is SGDLS and CDR2 YYNGEE. The trim removed 1 base at V and 7 bases at J, leaving 10 bases unmatched. The CDR3 extends over 16 amino acids. This CDR3 reads CASSVFQSGGPNEQFF. CDR3 DNA: TGTGCCAGCAGCGTATTCCAGTCGGGGGGGCCGAATGAGCAGTTCTTC.

The gene calls are TRBV5-1 and TRBJ2-5; TRBD2 aligns across 12 bases. Germline CDR1 and CDR2: SGHRS and YFSETQ. With 7 bases clipped from V and 3 bases from J, the junction kept 4 bases outside the gene matches. This CDR3 region has 14 residues. The CDR3 sequence: CASGRLAGEETQYF. CDR3 DNA sequence: TGCGCCAGCGGGAGACTAGCGGGAGAAGAGACCCAGTACTTC.

This sequence joins TRBV30 and TRBJ2-6, with 8 positions matching TRBD1. CDR1 is GTSNPN, CDR2 SVGIG, per germline (reference sequence). With 5 bases clipped from V and 0 bases from J, the junction kept 12 bases outside the gene matches. The CDR3 runs to 18 residues. The CDR3 DNA reads as TGTGCCTGGCGAACTAGACAGGGGCGCTCCTCTGGGGCCAACGTCCTGACTTTC. This translates into CAWRTRQGRSSGANVLTF.

This clone showed up just once. This chain uses TRBV19 with TRBJ2-2, with no clear D. The V gene's germline CDR1 is LNHDA and CDR2 SQIVND (reference sequence). The CDR3 runs 14 residues. With 3 bases removed from V and 4 bases from J, the gap between germline ends came to 9 bases. CDR3 coding DNA: TGTGCCAGTAGTATGCAGCGTTCCACCGGGGAGCTGTTTTTT. Its translation: CASSMQRSTGELFF.

The table lists this clone with a count of one. The gene calls are TRBV7-9 and TRBJ2-1, with D maybe TRBD1 (6 bases). Germline CDR1 SEHNR, CDR2 FQNEAQ (reference sequence). V lost 5 bases to trimming and J lost 2 bases, with 13 bases between them. CDR3 length equals 15 residues. The CDR3 loop reads CASSGDTAPYNEQFF. The CDR3 bases are TGTGCCAGCAGCGGGGACACCGCACCCTACAATGAGCAGTTCTTC.

The table lists this clone with a count of one. The rearrangement links TRBV7-2 to TRBJ2-1; 7 bases are a match to TRBD2. Losses at the gene ends were 4 bases for V and 6 bases for J; bases not matched to a gene: 6. CDR1 is SGHTA and CDR2 is FQGNSA in the germline V gene. The CDR3 covers 14 residues. The CDR3 DNA is TGTGCCAGCAGCTCGACTAGCCTGACCAATGAGCAGTTCTTC. The encoded protein is CASSSTSLTNEQFF.

The V gene is TRBV28, the J gene TRBJ2-2; perhaps TRBD2 as D (5 bases). The CDR3 runs 11 residues. Germline V gene data show CDR1 as MDHEN and CDR2 as SYDVKM. In DNA form, the CDR3 reads TGTGCAGTCGGGGACACCGGGGAGCTGTTTTTT. It codes for CAVGDTGELFF.

The rearrangement uses TRBV28 and TRBJ2-1, with 11 bases lining up with TRBD1. In germline, CDR1 is MDHEN, CDR2 SYDVKM. The CDR3 spans 16 residues. The ends lost 7 bases at V and 6 bases at J; junction bases unmatched: 11. The CDR3 sequence is CASNQSGTGGRNEQFF. The CDR3, as DNA: TGTGCCAGCAACCAATCAGGGACAGGGGGACGCAATGAGCAGTTCTTC. Variable domain in full (rest from reference TRBV28 and TRBJ2-1): DVKVTQSSRYLVKRTGEKVFLECVQDMDHENMFWYRQDPGLGLRLIYFSYDVKMKEKGDIPEGYSVSREKKERFSLILESASTNQTSMYLCASNQSGTGGRNEQFFGPGTRLTVL.

This rearrangement joins TRBV6-2 or TRBV6-3 to TRBJ2-7; 10 bases align to TRBD2. There are 18 residues in the CDR3. Germline V gene sequence: CDR1 MNHEY, CDR2 SVGEGT. Trimming removed 2 bases from V and 2 bases from J; junction bases left unmatched: 12. The CDR3 reads CASSYRSVSGRHAYEQYF. The CDR3 DNA is TGTGCCAGCAGTTACCGTTCAGTTAGCGGGAGGCACGCCTACGAGCAGTACTTC.

This rearrangement joins TRBV25-1 to TRBJ2-7; 10 nucleotides match TRBD1. Germline lookup yields CDR1 MGHDK and CDR2 SYGVNS. This CDR3 is built from 13 residues. The junction had 5 bases not matched to a gene; V was cut back by 8 bases and J by 4 bases. The CDR3 region is CASRQGARYEQYF. CDR3 nucleotide sequence: TGTGCCAGCCGACAGGGGGCGCGGTACGAGCAGTACTTC.

The chain carries TRBV7-2 and TRBJ2-7, with D possibly being TRBD1 (7 bases). This CDR3 is 13 amino acids long. With 2 bases removed from V and 9 bases from J, the gap between germline ends came to 14 bases. Germline assignment: CDR1 SGHTA and CDR2 FQGNSA. As DNA, the CDR3 is TGTGCCAGCAGCTTATGGACGGGGGACAGGCAGTACTTC. Translated: CASSLWTGDRQYF.

The J gene is TRBJ2-5, the V gene TRBV10-2, with D hard to call. In germline, CDR1 is WSHSY, CDR2 SAAADI. Trimming shortened V by 5 bases and J by 4 bases, and 17 bases separated the two germline ends. The CDR3 is 15 amino acids. The CDR3: CASSNFTKTGETQYF. As DNA, the CDR3 is TGCGCCAGCAGTAATTTTACTAAAACCGGAGAGACCCAGTACTTC.